One and the same sample provided the 17 T cell receptor beta chains below, sequenced in a study of cytomegalovirus exposure and HLA in healthy donors. The PCR made use of 60 Vbeta and 13 Jbeta primers. Sequencing used immunoSEQ multiplex PCR; TCRdb keeps in-frame clones, though not all of them. The repertoire has fewer than 65,000 clones, 87% of them found once; the top ten carry approximately 1.3%. Sequencing used PBMCs. The source of these receptors is a man in his late teens or twenties in good health and CMV-seronegative.

The table lists this clone with a few counts. This rearrangement joins TRBV6-6 to TRBJ1-5; 8 nucleotides match TRBD1. Germline loops: CDR1 MNHNY, CDR2 SVGAGI (reference sequence). The trim removed 2 bases at V and 3 bases at J, leaving 6 bases unmatched. The CDR3 totals 16 residues. The CDR3 DNA reads TGTGCCAGCAGTTACCTGACAGGGGATGTCAATCAGCCCCAGCATTTT. This translates into CASSYLTGDVNQPQHF.

This chain connects TRBV19 to TRBJ1-5; weak D call: TRBD1 (5 bases). In germline, CDR1 is LNHDA, CDR2 SQIVND (reference sequence). Deletions cut 5 bases from V and 7 bases from J, with 9 bases between. The CDR3 spans 12 residues. The CDR3 spells CASSQGQQPQHF. The CDR3 region has the DNA TGTGCCAGTAGTCAGGGTCAACAGCCCCAGCATTTT.

This clone was observed a few times. This sequence joins TRBV29-1 and TRBJ2-5, with 9 bases aligning to TRBD1. The DNA end is more similar to TRBJ2-7, so the J call may be wrong. The CDR3 runs 15 residues. Germline V gene lookup returns CDR1 SQVTM and CDR2 ANQGSEA. Here the CDR3 reads CSVEKWDRAGGEQYF. Written as DNA, the CDR3 is TGCAGCGTTGAAAAATGGGACAGGGCCGGGGGCGAGCAGTACTTC.

The gene calls are TRBV29-1 and TRBJ2-5; maybe TRBD1 (6 bases). The tail of the sequence fits TRBJ2-7 better, so the J call may be wrong. Germline assignment: CDR1 SQVTM and CDR2 ANQGSEA. CDR3 length: 12 amino acids. The CDR3 region is CSVEDSPYEQYF. DNA for the CDR3: TGCAGCGTTGAGGACAGTCCCTACGAGCAGTACTTC.

The chain carries TRBV5-4 and TRBJ1-2; D not certain. Germline assignment: CDR1 SGHNT and CDR2 YYREEE (reference sequence). The CDR3 length is 15 residues. The V end lost 4 bases, the J end lost 4 bases, and 17 bases lay between the germline ends. The CDR3 loop reads CASSRGPSSVYGYTF. CDR3 DNA: TGTGCCAGCAGCCGCGGGCCTTCATCGGTCTATGGCTACACCTTC.

Here the CDR3 DNA reads TGCGCCAGCAGCCATGGACTAGCGGTTTCCTACGAGCAGTACTTC. Its translation: CASSHGLAVSYEQYF. The chain links TRBV4-1 to TRBJ2-7; the match to TRBD2 covers 10 bases. Per the germline V gene, CDR1 is MGHRA and CDR2 is YSYEKL. V lost 3 bases to trimming and J lost 1 base; unmatched junction nucleotides: 3. CDR3 length: 15 amino acids.

The chain is built from TRBV7-9 and TRBJ2-5; TRBD2 aligns across 12 bases. There are 15 residues in the CDR3. Trimming at V came to 5 bases and at J to 5 bases, leaving 6 bases not matched to a gene. Germline CDR1 SEHNR, CDR2 FQNEAQ (reference sequence). CDR3 loop: CASSPRTSGAETQYF. The CDR3, as DNA: TGTGCCAGCAGCCCGCGGACTAGCGGGGCCGAGACCCAGTACTTC.

The chain is built from TRBV5-1 and TRBJ1-2; 9 nucleotides match TRBD1. CDR3 size: 15 residues. Trimming removed 0 bases from V and 4 bases from J; junction bases left unmatched: 4. Germline values: CDR1 SGHRS, CDR2 YFSETQ. The CDR3 spells CASSLGQGVPYGYTF. DNA for the CDR3: TGCGCCAGCAGCTTGGGACAGGGGGTCCCCTATGGCTACACCTTC.

The genes are TRBV11-2 and TRBJ1-2; 7 bases match TRBD1. CDR1 and CDR2 (germline): SGHAT, FQNNGV. The V segment lost 2 bases and the J segment 4 bases; nucleotides outside the gene matches: 10. The CDR3 runs to 16 residues. CDR3 nucleotides: TGTGCCAGCAGCTTATTAATTTCAGGGGGAGGCTATGGCTACACCTTC. Protein: CASSLLISGGGYGYTF.

CDR3 bases: TGCGCCAGCAGCTTGGCCGGGGAAAACATTCAGTACTTC. Its protein product is CASSLAGENIQYF. The chain links TRBV5-1 to TRBJ2-4; weak D call: TRBD2 (5 bases). Germline assignment: CDR1 SGHRS and CDR2 YFSETQ. V was pared by 0 bases and J by 5 bases, with 6 bases between. The CDR3 extends over 13 amino acids.

The rearrangement uses TRBV14 and TRBJ1-2; maybe TRBD1 (6 bases). Germline V gene sequence: CDR1 SGHDN, CDR2 FVKESK. CDR3 length equals 16 residues. V was pared by 4 bases and J by 4 bases, with 19 bases between. DNA of the CDR3: TGTGCCAGCAGCCTCGAGAATAGGGGGGGTCTCTATGGCTACACCTTC. It codes for CASSLENRGGLYGYTF.

The chain joins TRBV9 to TRBJ2-1; D is uncertain. Germline CDR1 and CDR2: SGDLS and YYNGEE. V was clipped by 3 bases and J by 7 bases, with 8 bases between them. This CDR3 comprises 12 residues. CDR3 residues: CASSATGNEQFF. Written as DNA, the CDR3 is TGTGCCAGCAGCGCAACCGGTAATGAGCAGTTCTTC.

This clone was picked up a small number of times. The chain recombines TRBV6-1 with TRBJ1-1; no reliable D call. The CDR3 sequence is 14 residues long. The V and J ends lost 5 bases and 3 bases respectively, with 13 bases between them. Per germline, CDR1 MNHNS and CDR2 SASEGT. The CDR3 bases are TGTGCCAGCAGTACGGGTCTCAGCGACACTGAAGCTTTCTTT. This codes for CASSTGLSDTEAFF.

The chain couples TRBV18 to TRBJ1-4; tentative D call: TRBD1 (6 bases). Germline lookup yields CDR1 KGHSH and CDR2 LQKENI. The CDR3 totals 16 residues. The V end was cut by 5 bases, the J end by 0 bases, with 13 bases between. The CDR3 reads CASSGQHIATNEKLFF. The CDR3 bases are TGTGCCAGCTCAGGACAGCATATCGCAACTAATGAAAAACTGTTTTTT. Full variable domain (missing parts from reference TRBV18 and TRBJ1-4): NAGVMQNPRHLVRRRGQEARLRCSPMKGHSHVYWYRQLPEEGLKFMVYLQKENIIDESGMPKERFSAEFPKEGPSILRIQQVVRGDSAAYFCASSGQHIATNEKLFFGSGTQLSVL.

The V gene is TRBV4-2, the J gene TRBJ2-5, with D possibly matching TRBD1 (6 bases). The last part of the DNA fits TRBJ2-7 better; the J call may be wrong. CDR1 is LGHNA and CDR2 is YNFKEQ in the germline V gene. The CDR3 is 15 amino acids. The CDR3 protein is CASSESGTTSYEQYF. The CDR3 nucleotides are TGTGCCAGCAGCGAGTCCGGGACAACCTCCTACGAGCAGTACTTC.

The chain uses TRBV6-5 and TRBJ1-2; 7 bases map to TRBD1. V dropped 4 bases and J dropped 5; count of bases not matched to a gene: 1. The CDR3 has 12 residues. CDR1 is MNHEY, CDR2 SVGAGI, per germline. Here the CDR3 DNA reads TGTGCCAGCAGTTGGGACAGTTATGGCTACACCTTC. Protein sequence: CASSWDSYGYTF.

This chain joins TRBV4-1 and TRBJ1-1; weak D call: TRBD1 (6 bases). V shed 0 bases and J shed 4 bases, with 12 bases lying between them. CDR3 size: 15 residues. Germline CDR1 and CDR2: MGHRA and YSYEKL. CDR3 sequence: CASSQDRQGSTEAFF. The CDR3 coding sequence is TGCGCCAGCAGCCAAGATCGGCAGGGGAGCACTGAAGCTTTCTTT.